The text below deals with one T cell receptor beta chain. Antigen: not known. The data stem from a study of T cell responses to AZD1222 COVID-19 vaccine. The germline V and J ends were trimmed by 5 bases and 7 bases, with 18 bases remaining between them. Germline CDR1 and CDR2: SGHTA and FQGNSA. CDR3 length: 16 amino acids. Some clones are missing from TCRdb's copy, which holds only in-frame ones; the method was immunoSEQ multiplex PCR. The sample lists 150,000 to 180,000 clones, under 95% occurring once. Study findings and constraints: Dominant at 160-218 and 743-854, vaccine-associated CD4 TCRs also spanned spike. Spike-specific TCR breadth and depth both grew after two AZD1222 doses. Baseline serology detected seropositivity in only 5 or 6 AZD1222 recipients. It should be noted that donors were predominantly white British and more often female, and clonal diversity was possibly underestimated.

Sequenced here: peripheral blood, sampled on day 0 of AZD1222 vaccination. The chain is built from TRBV7-2 and TRBJ1-6, with D perhaps TRBD1 (5 bases). This TCR derives from an adult in good health. The CDR3 coding sequence is TGTGCCAGCAGCCTCACGGTGGGGGTGGAAAATTCACCCCTCCACTTT. Translation gives CASSLTVGVENSPLHF. Looking up the rest from reference TRBV7-2 and TRBJ1-6 gives the full variable domain: GAGVSQSPSNKVTEKGKDVELRCDPISGHTALYWYRQSLGQGLEFLIYFQGNSAPDKSGLPSDRFSAERTGGSVSTLTIQRTQQEDSAVYLCASSLTVGVENSPLHFGNGTRLTVT.